The next 24 T cell receptor beta chains were all read from a single sample in a study of blood T cell repertoires in COVID-19. The table came from immunoSEQ multiplex PCR; TCRdb's copy has only in-frame clones and leaves some out. The top ten clones hold about 2.6% of a sample with approximately 300,000 clones, about 89% of them seen once. Sequencing was done on a sample of PBMCs or T cells enriched from blood (not recorded which). The source is a woman aged 18-35 years who had recovered from COVID-19.

The chain recombines TRBV20-1 with TRBJ1-1; D is perhaps TRBD1 (6 bases). Germline loops: CDR1 DFQATT, CDR2 SNEGSKA (reference sequence). The CDR3 has 15 amino acids. The germline V and J ends were trimmed by 3 bases and 2 bases, with 16 bases remaining between them. The CDR3 DNA reads TGCAGTGCTAGTAGGTCAGGGGATTCCAACACTGAAGCTTTCTTT. It specifies CSASRSGDSNTEAFF.

V is TRBV3-1 (or the pseudogene TRBV3-2) and J is TRBJ1-3, with D perhaps TRBD1 (5 bases). The germline V gene encodes CDR1 LGHDT and CDR2 YNNKEL (reference sequence). This CDR3 spans 15 amino acids. V lost 0 bases to trimming and J lost 4 bases, with 10 bases between them. The CDR3 DNA follows: TGTGCCAGCAGCCAAGATCTGGAGGGGGGAAACACCATATATTTT. It codes for CASSQDLEGGNTIYF.

This chain links TRBV2 with TRBJ2-7; 7 positions match TRBD2. The CDR3 length is 14 residues. From germline, CDR1 is SNHLY and CDR2 FYNNEI. J was trimmed by 5 bases and V by 2 bases; bases with no gene match: 6. CDR3 nucleotide sequence: TGTGCCAGCAGTGAAAGGGAGCTAGCGGACGAGCAGTACTTC. This encodes CASSERELADEQYF.

This clone was seen just once. V gene TRBV4-3 combines with J gene TRBJ2-1, with 7 bases fitting TRBD2. V gave up 0 bases and J gave up 4 bases; unmatched junction bases: 6. The CDR3 covers 16 residues. Germline V gene data show CDR1 as LGHNA and CDR2 as YSLEER. The CDR3 loop is CASSQDPGEGYNEQFF. The CDR3 nucleotides are TGCGCCAGCAGCCAAGATCCGGGGGAGGGTTACAATGAGCAGTTCTTC.

The chain is built from TRBV3-1 (or the pseudogene TRBV3-2) and TRBJ1-6; D gene unclear. The CDR3 totals 14 residues. CDR1 is LGHDT and CDR2 is YNNKEL in the germline V gene (reference sequence). The ends were cut back, 2 bases at V and 7 bases at J, with 9 bases in the middle. CDR3 nucleotide sequence: TGTGCCAGCAGCCAACCCACAGAAAATTCACCCCTCCACTTT. Translated, it gives CASSQPTENSPLHF.

The chain uses TRBV3-1 (or the pseudogene TRBV3-2) and TRBJ2-7, with a possible D match to TRBD1 (5 bases). CDR1 is LGHDT, CDR2 YNNKEL, per germline (reference sequence). The germline V and J ends were trimmed by 5 bases and 3 bases, with 14 bases remaining between them. This CDR3 has 14 amino acids. CDR3 loop: CASSESDNYYEQYF. CDR3 DNA sequence: TGTGCCAGCAGCGAATCGGACAACTACTACGAGCAGTACTTC.

This clone was recorded only once. The V gene is TRBV4-3, the J gene TRBJ1-2; D is undetermined. From germline, CDR1 is LGHNA and CDR2 YSLEER. This CDR3 spans 16 amino acids. Trimming cost V 1 base and J 6 bases, with 18 bases left between them. CDR3 sequence (DNA): TGCGCCAGCAGCCAAGTTCCAGATCTCGTAAAGAATGGCTACACCTTC. The encoded protein is CASSQVPDLVKNGYTF.

The J gene is TRBJ2-5, the V gene TRBV5-8; 7 nucleotides match TRBD2. Trimming cost V 0 bases and J 2 bases; bases outside gene matches: 7. The CDR3 consists of 16 residues. Germline values: CDR1 SGHTS, CDR2 YDEGEE. In DNA form, the CDR3 reads TGTGCCAGCAGCTTGGTGGCTACAGCGGGGCAAGAGACCCAGTACTTC. Translation gives CASSLVATAGQETQYF.

This chain uses TRBV19 with TRBJ1-4, with TRBD1 matching 12 bases. Germline loops: CDR1 LNHDA, CDR2 SQIVND (reference sequence). The J segment lost 7 bases and the V segment lost 2 bases, leaving 8 bases of the junction unmatched. The CDR3 is 17 residues long. The CDR3 loop is CASSIIRGQGAREKLFF. The CDR3 region has the DNA TGTGCCAGTAGTATAATACGGGGACAGGGGGCGCGTGAAAAACTGTTTTTT.

The CDR3: CASNPKGSMNTEAFF. CDR3 nucleotide sequence: TGTGCCAGCAACCCTAAGGGGTCGATGAACACTGAAGCTTTCTTT. The V call is TRBV2, the J call TRBJ1-1; D might be TRBD1 (5 bases). Trimming cost V 7 bases and J 0 bases, with 15 bases left between them. CDR1 and CDR2 (germline): SNHLY, FYNNEI. The CDR3 contains 15 residues.

This clone was detected a few times. The genes are TRBV28 and TRBJ2-7; D may be TRBD1 (5 bases). V lost 5 bases to trimming and J lost 3 bases, with 11 bases between them. The CDR3 is 13 amino acids. The germline gives CDR1 MDHEN, CDR2 SYDVKM. CDR3 DNA: TGTGCCAGCAGTATATATCAGGGCTACGAGCAGTACTTC. Its protein is CASSIYQGYEQYF.

The gene calls are TRBV19 and TRBJ1-3; 8 nucleotides align to TRBD1. The V gene's germline CDR1 is LNHDA and CDR2 SQIVND (reference sequence). CDR3 length: 15 amino acids. J was trimmed by 3 bases and V by 4 bases; bases with no gene match: 5. The CDR3 DNA follows: TGTGCCAGTAGTACACAGGGACAGGTTGGAAACACCATATATTTT. This encodes CASSTQGQVGNTIYF.

The rearrangement uses TRBV9 and TRBJ2-5, with D maybe TRBD2 (5 bases). The CDR3 contains 12 residues. V was shortened by 4 bases and J by 5 bases, with 9 bases between the two germline ends. The germline gives CDR1 SGDLS, CDR2 YYNGEE. The CDR3 sequence: CASSPRGETQYF. DNA of the CDR3: TGTGCCAGCAGCCCCCGAGGGGAGACCCAGTACTTC.

J is TRBJ2-5 and V is TRBV7-2; possible D gene TRBD2, 6 bases. The CDR3 has 14 residues. In germline, CDR1 is SGHTA, CDR2 FQGNSA. Trimming stripped 5 bases from V and 4 bases from J, with 14 bases between. CDR3 nucleotides: TGTGCCAGCAGCGCCCAGCGGGCTGGAGAGACCCAGTACTTC. Encoded protein: CASSAQRAGETQYF.

The chain couples TRBV12-2 to TRBJ2-5; TRBD2, the table's D call, lacks a check against the DNA. TRBV12-2 is labeled a pseudogene. The CDR3 sequence is 17 residues long. CDR3 nucleotides: TGTGCAAGTCGCTTAGTTAGCGGGAGAAGGTCGGTAGAGACCCAGTACTTC. It translates to CASRLVSGRRSVETQYF.

This chain joins TRBV28 and TRBJ2-1, with no clear D. The CDR3 extends over 18 amino acids. CDR1 and CDR2 from the germline V gene are MDHEN and SYDVKM. Trimming took off 3 bases at V and 0 bases at J, with 18 bases between the two ends. CDR3 residues: CASSFPRLFPSSYNEQFF. The CDR3, as DNA: TGTGCCAGCAGTTTCCCTCGACTTTTTCCGAGCTCCTACAATGAGCAGTTCTTC.

This rearrangement joins TRBV9 to TRBJ1-2; D remains unclear. The CDR3 is 13 residues long. V lost 0 bases and J lost 1, with 4 bases in between. Germline assignment: CDR1 SGDLS and CDR2 YYNGEE. In DNA form, the CDR3 reads TGTGCCAGCAGCGTAGGCGTTAACTATGGCTACACCTTC. Protein product: CASSVGVNYGYTF.

The chain carries TRBV30 and TRBJ1-2, with 9 bases lining up with TRBD1. This CDR3 contains 13 residues. V was pared by 3 bases and J by 8 bases, with 7 bases of the junction left unmatched. Germline values: CDR1 GTSNPN, CDR2 SVGIG (reference sequence). DNA for the CDR3: TGTGCCTGGAGGGTACAGGGGGCGCGGGGCTACACCTTC. Translated: CAWRVQGARGYTF.

The V and J genes are TRBV7-2 and TRBJ1-1, with 10 bases that match TRBD1. Unmatched junction bases numbered 5, after V lost 5 bases and J lost 5 bases. The CDR3 is made up of 14 amino acids. Germline V CDR1 and CDR2: SGHTA, FQGNSA. CDR3 region: CASSGQGVGTEAFF. The CDR3 bases are TGTGCCAGCAGCGGACAGGGGGTTGGGACTGAAGCTTTCTTT.

The chain has TRBV6-4 and TRBJ2-3; TRBD2 might be the D (6 bases). The CDR3 extends over 15 amino acids. Germline V gene lookup returns CDR1 MRHNA and CDR2 SNTAGT. Trimming pared 2 bases from V and 1 base from J, leaving 10 bases between. The CDR3 is CASSDGGLRTDTQYF. CDR3 nucleotides: TGTGCCAGCAGTGACGGAGGGCTTCGCACAGATACGCAGTATTTT.

CDR3 in DNA: TGTGCCAGCAGTTACCGGGTTAAAATATACGAGCAGTACTTC. Encoded protein: CASSYRVKIYEQYF. This chain joins TRBV28 and TRBJ2-7, with no clear D. The CDR3 is made up of 14 amino acids. CDR1 and CDR2 (germline): MDHEN, SYDVKM. The germline V and J ends were trimmed by 4 bases and 4 bases, with 14 bases remaining between them.

J is TRBJ2-3 and V is TRBV18; 10 bases are a match to TRBD1. This CDR3 comprises 15 residues. V lost 3 bases to trimming and J lost 4 bases; unmatched junction nucleotides: 4. CDR1 and CDR2 from the germline V gene are KGHSH and LQKENI. This CDR3 is CASSPRQGASDTQYF. As DNA, the CDR3 is TGTGCCAGCTCACCCCGACAGGGGGCTTCAGATACGCAGTATTTT.

This clone was recorded only once. The chain carries TRBV3-1 (or the pseudogene TRBV3-2) and TRBJ2-3, with 10 nucleotides matching TRBD2. V shed 1 base, J shed 2 bases, and the junction held 3 bases outside the gene matches. The germline gives CDR1 LGHDT, CDR2 YNNKEL (reference sequence). The CDR3 totals 16 residues. CDR3 nucleotides: TGTGCCAGCAGCCAAGGAGCGGGAGGGGACACAGATACGCAGTATTTT. Translation: CASSQGAGGDTDTQYF.

This chain uses TRBV7-8 with TRBJ1-5, with D possibly being TRBD1 (6 bases). This CDR3 spans 16 amino acids. Germline CDR1 reads SGHVS; CDR2 reads FQNEAQ. Trimming took off 4 bases at V and 1 base at J, with 14 bases between the two ends. CDR3 nucleotides: TGTGCCAGCAGCTCCTGGACAGCCCAAAGCAATCAGCCCCAGCATTTT. Translation: CASSSWTAQSNQPQHF.